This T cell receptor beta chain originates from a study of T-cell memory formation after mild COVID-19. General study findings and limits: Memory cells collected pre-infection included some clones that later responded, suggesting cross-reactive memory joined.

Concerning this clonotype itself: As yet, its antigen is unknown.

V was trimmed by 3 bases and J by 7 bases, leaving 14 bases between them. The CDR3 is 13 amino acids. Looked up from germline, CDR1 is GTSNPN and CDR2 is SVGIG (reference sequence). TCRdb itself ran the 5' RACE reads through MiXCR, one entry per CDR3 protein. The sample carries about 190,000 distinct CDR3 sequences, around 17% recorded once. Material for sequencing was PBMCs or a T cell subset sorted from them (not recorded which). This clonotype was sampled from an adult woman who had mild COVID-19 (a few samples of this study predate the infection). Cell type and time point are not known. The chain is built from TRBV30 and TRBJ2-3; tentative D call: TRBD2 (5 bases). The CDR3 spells CAWSTSRGNTQYF. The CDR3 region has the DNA TGTGCCTGGAGCACCTCTAGAGGGAATACGCAGTATTTT.